This TCR beta chain originates from a study of long-term antiretroviral therapy in people with HIV. The germline CDR1 and CDR2 sequences are SGHNT and YYREEE (reference sequence). The CDR3 extends over 15 amino acids. The V and J ends lost 1 base and 0 bases respectively, with 10 bases between them. Survey-level resolution applied to immunoSEQ assay v3.0. Sequencing used immunoSEQ multiplex PCR; TCRdb keeps in-frame clones, though not all of them. The data hold about 40,000 clones, with roughly nine tenths observed a single time. Source: unsorted PBMCs, taken 1.2 years after starting antiretroviral therapy. This receptor was obtained from a woman aged 45-65 years with HIV. The chain recombines TRBV5-4 with TRBJ1-2; D is possibly TRBD1 (5 bases). CDR3 loop: CASSLSGTPNYGYTF. The CDR3 DNA follows: TGTGCCAGCAGCTTGTCGGGGACTCCTAACTATGGCTACACCTTC.